This T cell receptor (beta chain) was sequenced during a study of blood T cell repertoires in COVID-19. Study in general: Some COVID-19 samples were acute and others convalescent; all came from the United States, Italy and Spain.

The table came from immunoSEQ multiplex PCR; TCRdb's copy has only in-frame clones and leaves some out. This table has roughly 330,000 clones, roughly 88% appearing once. The participants were between roughly 18 and 90 years old and came from under 25 US areas. Material for sequencing was PBMCs or T cells enriched from blood (not recorded which). The source is a man aged 25 to 40 who had recovered from COVID-19.

As DNA, the CDR3 is TGTGCCAGCAGCGCAGGACTAGCGAGTCAGTACGAGCAGTACTTC. This codes for CASSAGLASQYEQYF. The J gene is TRBJ2-7, the V gene TRBV9; 9 positions match TRBD2. V lost 3 bases to trimming and J lost 4 bases; unmatched junction nucleotides: 8. Germline values: CDR1 SGDLS, CDR2 YYNGEE. CDR3 length: 15 amino acids.